The clone carrying this T cell receptor (beta chain) has more than one count but fewer than ten. Its target is unknown. The sample originates from a study of CD8 T cells in ankylosing spondylitis. Each CDR3 protein gets one entry after TCRdb re-called the 5' RACE reads with MiXCR. The sample has fewer than 750,000 distinct CDR3 sequences, roughly 19% seen once; the top ten hold 15% to 20%. Study-wide findings and caveats: Apparently characteristic of ankylosing spondylitis blood was a TCR beta motif (roughly eight highly homologous variants). Within matched ankylosing spondylitis synovial fluid, disease-linked clones were reportedly significantly enriched.

Germline V gives CDR1 SGHTA, CDR2 FQGTGA. The ends were cut back, 5 bases at V and 3 bases at J, with 11 bases in the middle. This CDR3 has 14 residues. The source is a male donor with ankylosing spondylitis. V is TRBV7-3 and J is TRBJ2-1, with D possibly matching TRBD2 (6 bases). The sequencing sample was made of blood, either unsorted or a sorted T cell fraction (not recorded which). This CDR3 reads CASSPGVDYNEQFF. CDR3 DNA sequence: TGTGCCAGCAGCCCGGGGGTCGACTACAATGAGCAGTTCTTC.